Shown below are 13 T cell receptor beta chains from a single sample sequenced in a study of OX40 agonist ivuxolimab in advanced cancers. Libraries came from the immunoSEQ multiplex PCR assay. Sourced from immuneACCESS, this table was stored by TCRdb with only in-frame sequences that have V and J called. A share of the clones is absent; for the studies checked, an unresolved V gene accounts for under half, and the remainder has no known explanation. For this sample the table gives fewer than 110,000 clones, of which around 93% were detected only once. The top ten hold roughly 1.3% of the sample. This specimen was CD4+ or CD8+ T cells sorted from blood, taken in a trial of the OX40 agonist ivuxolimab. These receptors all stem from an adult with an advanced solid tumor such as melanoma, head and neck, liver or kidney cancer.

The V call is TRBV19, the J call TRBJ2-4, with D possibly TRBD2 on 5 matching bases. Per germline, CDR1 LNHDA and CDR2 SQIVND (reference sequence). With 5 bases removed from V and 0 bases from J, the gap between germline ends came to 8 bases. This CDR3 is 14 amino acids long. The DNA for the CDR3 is TGTGCCAGTAGTCCGGACTTAGCCAAAAACATTCAGTACTTC. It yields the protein CASSPDLAKNIQYF.

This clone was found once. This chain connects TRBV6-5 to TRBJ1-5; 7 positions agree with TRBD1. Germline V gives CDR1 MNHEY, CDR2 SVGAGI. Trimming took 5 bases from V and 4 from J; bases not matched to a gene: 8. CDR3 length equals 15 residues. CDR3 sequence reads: CASSTRDSQNQPQHF. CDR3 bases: TGTGCCAGCAGTACGCGGGACAGTCAGAATCAGCCCCAGCATTTT.

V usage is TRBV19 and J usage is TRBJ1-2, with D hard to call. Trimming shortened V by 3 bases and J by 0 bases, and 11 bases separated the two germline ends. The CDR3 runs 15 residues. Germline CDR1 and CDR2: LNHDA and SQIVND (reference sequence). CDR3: CASSIPRPSNYGYTF. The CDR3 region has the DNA TGTGCCAGTAGTATTCCCCGTCCCTCTAACTATGGCTACACCTTC.

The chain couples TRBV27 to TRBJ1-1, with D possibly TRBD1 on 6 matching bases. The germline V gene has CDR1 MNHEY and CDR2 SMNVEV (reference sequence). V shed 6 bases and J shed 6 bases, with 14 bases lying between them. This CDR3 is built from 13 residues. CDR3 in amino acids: CASSRNQGSEAFF. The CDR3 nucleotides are TGTGCCAGCAGCCGTAACCAGGGGTCTGAAGCTTTCTTT.

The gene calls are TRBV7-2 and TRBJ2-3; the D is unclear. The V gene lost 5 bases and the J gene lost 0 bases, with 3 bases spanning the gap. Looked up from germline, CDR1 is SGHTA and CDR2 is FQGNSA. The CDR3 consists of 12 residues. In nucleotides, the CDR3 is TGTGCCAGCAGCCTTAGCACAGATACGCAGTATTTT. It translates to CASSLSTDTQYF.

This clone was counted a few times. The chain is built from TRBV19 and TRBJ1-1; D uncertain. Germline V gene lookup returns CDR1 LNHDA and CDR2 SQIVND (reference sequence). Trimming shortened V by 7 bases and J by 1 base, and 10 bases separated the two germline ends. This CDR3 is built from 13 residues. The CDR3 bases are TGTGCCAGTATTACGCAGGAGAACACTGAAGCTTTCTTT. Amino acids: CASITQENTEAFF.

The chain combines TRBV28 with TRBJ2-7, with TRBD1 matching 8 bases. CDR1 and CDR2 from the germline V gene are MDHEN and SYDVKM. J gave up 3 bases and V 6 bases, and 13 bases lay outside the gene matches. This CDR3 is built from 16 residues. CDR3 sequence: CASSSIGQGVGYEQYF. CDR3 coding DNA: TGTGCCAGCAGCTCCATAGGACAGGGTGTGGGCTACGAGCAGTACTTC.

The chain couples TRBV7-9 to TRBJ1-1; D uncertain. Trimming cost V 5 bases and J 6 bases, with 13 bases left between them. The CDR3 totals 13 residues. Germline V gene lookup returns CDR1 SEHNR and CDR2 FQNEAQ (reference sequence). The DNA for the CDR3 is TGTGCCAGCAGCGCCACTGTCACCGCTGAAGCTTTCTTT. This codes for CASSATVTAEAFF.

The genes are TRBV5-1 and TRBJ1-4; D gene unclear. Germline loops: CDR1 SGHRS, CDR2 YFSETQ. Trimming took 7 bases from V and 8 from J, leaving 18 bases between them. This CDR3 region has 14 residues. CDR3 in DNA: TGCGCCAGCGGCAGGACGACATCCGCGGAAAAACTGTTTTTT. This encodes CASGRTTSAEKLFF.

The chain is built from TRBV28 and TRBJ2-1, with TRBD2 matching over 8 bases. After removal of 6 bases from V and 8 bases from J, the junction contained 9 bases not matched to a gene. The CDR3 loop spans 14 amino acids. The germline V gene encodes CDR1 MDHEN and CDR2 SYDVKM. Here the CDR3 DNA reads TGTGCCAGCAGGCCGGGAGGGCCAAAGGATGAGCAGTTCTTC. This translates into CASRPGGPKDEQFF.

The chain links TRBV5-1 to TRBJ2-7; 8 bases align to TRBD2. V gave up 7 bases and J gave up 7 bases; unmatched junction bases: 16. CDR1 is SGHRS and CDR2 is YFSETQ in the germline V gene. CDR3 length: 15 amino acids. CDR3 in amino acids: CASRFSGTDPGEQYF. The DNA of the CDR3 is TGCGCCAGCCGTTTTAGCGGGACGGACCCGGGGGAGCAGTACTTC. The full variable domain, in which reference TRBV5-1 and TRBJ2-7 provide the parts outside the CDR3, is KAGVTQTPRYLIKTRGQQVTLSCSPISGHRSVSWYQQTPGQGLQFLFEYFSETQRNKGNFPGRFSGRQFSNSRSEMNVSTLELGDSALYLCASRFSGTDPGEQYFGPGTRLTVT.

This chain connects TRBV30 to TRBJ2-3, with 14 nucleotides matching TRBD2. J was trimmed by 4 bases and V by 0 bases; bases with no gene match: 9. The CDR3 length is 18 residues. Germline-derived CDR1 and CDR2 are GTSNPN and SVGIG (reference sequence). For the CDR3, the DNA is TGTGCCTGGAGTGTCCAGAGGACTAGCGGGAGGATCCCAGATACGCAGTATTTT. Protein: CAWSVQRTSGRIPDTQYF.

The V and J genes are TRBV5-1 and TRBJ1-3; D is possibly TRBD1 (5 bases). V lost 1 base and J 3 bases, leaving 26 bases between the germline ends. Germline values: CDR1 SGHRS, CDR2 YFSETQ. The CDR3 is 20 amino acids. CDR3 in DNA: TGCGCCAGCAGCTTGATAGGCTACAGGATAGAAGGATCAAATGGAAACACCATATATTTT. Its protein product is CASSLIGYRIEGSNGNTIYF.